This T cell receptor (beta chain) was recovered during a study of PD-L1 blockade in urothelial cancer. The data were produced by immunoSEQ multiplex PCR, yet TCRdb's version contains in-frame clones alone and is incomplete. Counted here are about 52,000 clones, roughly four fifths occurring once; the ten biggest clones make up less than 5%. Time point here: pretreatment peripheral blood. The sample consisted of PBMCs, taken around atezolizumab (anti-PD-L1) treatment. This sequence originates from a man between 70 and 80 years old with urothelial cancer.

The CDR3 DNA sequence: TGTGCCAGCAGCTTAAGCGGGTTGGGACTAGCGGTATCCAAAAACATTCAGTACTTC. Its translation is CASSLSGLGLAVSKNIQYF. This chain links TRBV11-2 with TRBJ2-4; 11 bases are a match to TRBD2. V lost 2 bases to trimming and J lost 2 bases; unmatched junction nucleotides: 11. Germline loops: CDR1 SGHAT, CDR2 FQNNGV. This CDR3 has 19 residues.